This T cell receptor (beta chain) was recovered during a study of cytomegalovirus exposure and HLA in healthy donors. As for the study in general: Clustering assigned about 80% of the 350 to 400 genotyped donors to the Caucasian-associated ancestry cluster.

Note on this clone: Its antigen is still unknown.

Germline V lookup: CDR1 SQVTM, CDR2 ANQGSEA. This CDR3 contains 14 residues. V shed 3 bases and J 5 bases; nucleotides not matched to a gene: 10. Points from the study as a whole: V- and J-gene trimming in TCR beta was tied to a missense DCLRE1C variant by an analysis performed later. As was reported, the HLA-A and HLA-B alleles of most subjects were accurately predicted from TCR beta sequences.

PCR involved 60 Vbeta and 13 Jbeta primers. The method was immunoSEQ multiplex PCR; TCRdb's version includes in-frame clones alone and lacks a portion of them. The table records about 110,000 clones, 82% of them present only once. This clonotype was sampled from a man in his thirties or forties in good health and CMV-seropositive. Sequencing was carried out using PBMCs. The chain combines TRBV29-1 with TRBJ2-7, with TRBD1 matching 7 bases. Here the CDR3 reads CSVDTRGRPNEQYF. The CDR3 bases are TGCAGCGTTGATACGAGGGGGCGCCCCAACGAGCAGTACTTC.